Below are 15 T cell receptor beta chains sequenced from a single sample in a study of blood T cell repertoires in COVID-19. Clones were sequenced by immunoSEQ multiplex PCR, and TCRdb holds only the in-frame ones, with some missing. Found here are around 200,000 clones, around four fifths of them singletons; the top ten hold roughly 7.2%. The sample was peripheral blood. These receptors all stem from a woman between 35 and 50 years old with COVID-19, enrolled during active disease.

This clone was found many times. The chain's CDR3 is CASSIREATSSYEQYF. The DNA for the CDR3 is TGTGCCAGCTCAATAAGGGAGGCGACGAGCTCCTACGAGCAGTACTTC. The chain combines TRBV18 with TRBJ2-7; D may be TRBD2 (6 bases). Per germline, CDR1 KGHSH and CDR2 LQKENI. The CDR3 spans 16 residues. The ends were cut back, 5 bases at V and 0 bases at J, with 17 bases in the middle.

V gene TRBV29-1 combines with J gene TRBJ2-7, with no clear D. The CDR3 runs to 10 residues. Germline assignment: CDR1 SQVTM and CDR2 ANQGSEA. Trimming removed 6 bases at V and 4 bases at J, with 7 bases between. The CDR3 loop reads CSVREYEQYF. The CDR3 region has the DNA TGCAGCGTCCGAGAATACGAGCAGTACTTC.

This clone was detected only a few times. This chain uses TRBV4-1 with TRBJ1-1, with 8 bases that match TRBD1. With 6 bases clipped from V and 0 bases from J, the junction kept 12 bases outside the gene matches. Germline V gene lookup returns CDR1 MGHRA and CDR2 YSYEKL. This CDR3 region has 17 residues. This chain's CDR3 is CASSWAGGTGLNTEAFF. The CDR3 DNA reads TGCGCCAGCAGTTGGGCAGGGGGCACGGGGTTGAACACTGAAGCTTTCTTT.

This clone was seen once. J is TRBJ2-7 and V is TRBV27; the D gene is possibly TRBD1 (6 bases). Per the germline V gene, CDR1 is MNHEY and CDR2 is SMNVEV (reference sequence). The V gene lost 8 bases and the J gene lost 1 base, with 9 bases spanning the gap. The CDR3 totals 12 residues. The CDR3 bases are TGTGCCAGCGCCAGGGGTTCCTACGAGCAGTACTTC. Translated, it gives CASARGSYEQYF.

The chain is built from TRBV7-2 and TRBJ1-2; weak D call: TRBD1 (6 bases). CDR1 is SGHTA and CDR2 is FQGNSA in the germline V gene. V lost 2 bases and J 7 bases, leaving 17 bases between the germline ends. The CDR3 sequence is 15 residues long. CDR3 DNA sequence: TGTGCCAGCAGCTTAACGGCGGGGGGCGAGGGTGGCTACACCTTC. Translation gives CASSLTAGGEGGYTF.

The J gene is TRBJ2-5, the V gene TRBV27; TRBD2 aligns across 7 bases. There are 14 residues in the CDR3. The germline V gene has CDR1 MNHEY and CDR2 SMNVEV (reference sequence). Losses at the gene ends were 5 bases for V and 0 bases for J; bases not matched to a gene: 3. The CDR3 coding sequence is TGTGCCAGCAGTCTAGCGGATAACCAAGAGACCCAGTACTTC. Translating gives CASSLADNQETQYF.

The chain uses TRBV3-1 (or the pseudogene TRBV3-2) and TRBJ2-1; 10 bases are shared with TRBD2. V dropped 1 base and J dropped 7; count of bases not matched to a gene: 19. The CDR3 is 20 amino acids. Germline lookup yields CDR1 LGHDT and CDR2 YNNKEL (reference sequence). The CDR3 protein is CASSQGSPLLSGRARNEQFF. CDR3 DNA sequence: TGTGCCAGCAGCCAAGGAAGTCCACTATTAAGCGGGAGGGCCAGGAATGAGCAGTTCTTC.

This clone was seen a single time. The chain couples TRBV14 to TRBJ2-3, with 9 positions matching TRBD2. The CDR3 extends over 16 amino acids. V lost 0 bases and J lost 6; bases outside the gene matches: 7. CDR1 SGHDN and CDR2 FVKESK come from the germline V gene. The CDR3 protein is CASSQDMRGGRDTQYF. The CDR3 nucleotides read TGTGCCAGCAGCCAAGATATGCGGGGGGGCCGGGATACGCAGTATTTT. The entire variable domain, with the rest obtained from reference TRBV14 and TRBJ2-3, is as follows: EAGVTQFPSHSVIEKGQTVTLRCDPISGHDNLYWYRRVMGKEIKFLLHFVKESKQDESGMPNNRFLAERTGGTYSTLKVQPAELEDSGVYFCASSQDMRGGRDTQYFGPGTRLTVL.

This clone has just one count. The CDR3 DNA reads as TGTGCCAGCATATTCCACAGCCTGAACACTGAAGCTTTCTTT. Translation gives CASIFHSLNTEAFF. The V gene is TRBV6-5, the J gene TRBJ1-1; D not certain. The V end was cut by 7 bases, the J end by 0 bases, with 12 bases between. CDR3 length: 14 residues. The germline CDR1 and CDR2 sequences are MNHEY and SVGAGI.

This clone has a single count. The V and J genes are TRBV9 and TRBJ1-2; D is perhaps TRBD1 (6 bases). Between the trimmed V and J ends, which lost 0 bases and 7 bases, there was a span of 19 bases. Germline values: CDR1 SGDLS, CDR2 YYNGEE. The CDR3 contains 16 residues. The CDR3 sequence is CASSVGLLGAHSGYTF. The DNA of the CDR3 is TGTGCCAGCAGCGTAGGATTGTTGGGGGCCCATAGTGGCTACACCTTC. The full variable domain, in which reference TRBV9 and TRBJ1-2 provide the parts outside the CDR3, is DSGVTQTPKHLITATGQRVTLRCSPRSGDLSVYWYQQSLDQGLQFLIQYYNGEERAKGNILERFSAQQFPDLHSELNLSSLELGDSALYFCASSVGLLGAHSGYTFGSGTRLTVV.

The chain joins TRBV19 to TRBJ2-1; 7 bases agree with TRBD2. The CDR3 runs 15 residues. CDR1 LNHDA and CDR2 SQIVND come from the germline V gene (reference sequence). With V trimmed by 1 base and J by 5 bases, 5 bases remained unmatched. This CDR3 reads CASSIAAGSHNEQFF. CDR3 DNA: TGTGCCAGTAGTATAGCAGCGGGAAGTCACAATGAGCAGTTCTTC.

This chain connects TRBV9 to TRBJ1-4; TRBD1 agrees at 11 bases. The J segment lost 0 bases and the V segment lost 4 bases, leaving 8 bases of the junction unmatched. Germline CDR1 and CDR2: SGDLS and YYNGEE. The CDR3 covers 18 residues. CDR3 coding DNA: TGTGCCAGCAGCACTCGCCCGGGACAGGGGGCAACTAATGAAAAACTGTTTTTT. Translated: CASSTRPGQGATNEKLFF.

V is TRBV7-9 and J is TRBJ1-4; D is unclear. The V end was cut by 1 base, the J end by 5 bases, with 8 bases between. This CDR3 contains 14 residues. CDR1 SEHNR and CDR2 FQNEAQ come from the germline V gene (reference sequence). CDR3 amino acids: CASSLGGMNEKLFF. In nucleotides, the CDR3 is TGTGCCAGCAGCTTAGGAGGGATGAATGAAAAACTGTTTTTT.

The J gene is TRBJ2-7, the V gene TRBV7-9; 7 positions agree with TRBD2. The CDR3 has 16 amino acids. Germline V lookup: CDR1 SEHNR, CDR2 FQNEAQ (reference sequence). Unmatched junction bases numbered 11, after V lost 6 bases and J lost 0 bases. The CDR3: CASSGTGGPSSYEQYF. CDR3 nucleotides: TGTGCCAGCAGTGGCACGGGGGGTCCCAGCTCCTACGAGCAGTACTTC.

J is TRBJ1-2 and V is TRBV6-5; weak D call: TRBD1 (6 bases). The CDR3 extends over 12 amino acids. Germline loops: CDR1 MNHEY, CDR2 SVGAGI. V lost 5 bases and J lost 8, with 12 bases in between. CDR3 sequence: CASSTQGFGYTF. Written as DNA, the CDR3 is TGTGCCAGCAGTACCCAGGGGTTCGGCTACACCTTC.